This note documents a single TCR beta chain sequence. Its antigen is unknown. The entry originates in a study of cytomegalovirus exposure and HLA in healthy donors. A multiplex PCR was run with 60 Vbeta primers and 13 Jbeta primers. Repertoires were generated with immunoSEQ multiplex PCR, while TCRdb's copy carries only in-frame clones and drops some. The sample records 80,000 to 90,000 clones, approximately 71% being singletons. Points from the study as a whole: Most of the TCR beta V segments (in an earlier analysis) were productive either about 87% or about 30% of the time. Later analysis found that TCR beta chains associated with HLA were more clonally expanded than other, equally common chains. No immune exposure information besides CMV serostatus was available.

The sample consisted of PBMCs. This receptor was identified in a man aged 40-50 years in good health and CMV-seronegative.

In nucleotides, the CDR3 is TGTGCCAGCTCAACGCCGCGAGGATCCACCGAAGCTTTCTTT. It is translated as CASSTPRGSTEAFF. The gene calls are TRBV18 and TRBJ1-1, with D hard to call. The CDR3 has 14 residues. Germline CDR1 reads KGHSH; CDR2 reads LQKENI. V was trimmed by 5 bases and J by 8 bases, leaving 18 bases between them.